This T cell receptor beta chain was sequenced during a study of molecular identifiers for immune sequencing clone quantification (dated by TCRdb to the late 2010s). With regard to the full study: For a replicate experiment, RNA from around 20,000 or 100,000 naive CD8 T cells was divided into five aliquots, of which four were sequenced. The study was a methods study using CD8 T cells to benchmark molecular-identifier clustering-based TCR repertoire sequencing (MIDCIRS) and TCR RNA copy counting.

CDR1 and CDR2 (MNHEY, SVGAGI) derive from the germline V gene. The germline ends are 14 bases apart after V is trimmed by 5 bases and J by 6 bases. From its cysteine to its phenylalanine, the CDR3 spans 13 amino acids. Left in the record is the CDR3 DNA by itself, 39 bases read in frame from the first base. Library generation was performed with PCR. These reads were obtained on a NextSeq 500. Bulk TCR libraries were prepared as previously described, using TCR primers listed in Table S5. Total RNA was purified with the Qiagen AllPrep DNA/RNA kit. Before analysis, reads from multiple sequencing runs of the same library were pooled. As for the authors' bioinformatics: Reads were retained only if an exact TCR constant sequence was present, and the retained reads were trimmed to 150 nt and grouped according to their 12-nt molecular barcodes. Reads inside each barcode group were sub-clustered using a 15% Levenshtein threshold, and a quality-weighted consensus sequence was constructed for each RNA molecule. Non-functional sequences were excluded, and lower-count sequences lying one edit away from another sequence were also excluded. Barcode sub-clusters with fewer than 20% of the maximum read count were removed, based on fitting two negative binomial distributions. TCRdb redid the processing of the public reads, applying fastp at Q25 and MiXCR, and retained in-frame beta chains. Rows matching on CDR3 protein sequence are summarized as one entry with the most common DNA and genes. TCRdb assigned the V and J calls; the authors' analysis was not used. Recorded for this sample are some 580,000 distinct CDR3 sequences; roughly 27% of them occurred a single time. The ten largest clones add up to about 0.8% of the sample.

Comment on this clonotype: It has no known antigen specificity. No quality values exist for individual bases; no much larger clone is one base distant.

Naive CD8 T cell libraries were made from approximately 20,000 to 1,000,000 sorted cells using 10%, 30% or 50% of purified RNA. Naive CD8 T cells, defined as CD8+CD4-CCR7+CD45RA+, were FACS-sorted into RLT Plus buffer on a BD FACSAria II. Approximately eleven TCR copies' worth of Jurkat RNA were spiked into about 20,000-1,000,000 naive CD8 T cell samples to test detection sensitivity. CD8 T cells were enriched using RosetteSep CD8+ T Cell Enrichment Cocktail and Ficoll-Paque, and the enriched cells then underwent ACK red cell lysis. Results and caveats for the whole study, not just this receptor: In CMV-specific effector cells, clones with more than 20 RNA copies contained over 99% of molecules, whereas in naive cells such clones contained under 1% of molecules. The sizes of highly expanded clones could end up underestimated when identical TCR molecules share a barcode. Without barcode sub-clustering, chimeric consensus sequences inflated TCR diversity; chimeras reached as high as 47%. The naive libraries included spiked-in Jurkat TCR RNA (fewer than 11 copies' worth), and this Jurkat TCR RNA is not part of the donor repertoire. Spiked-in Jurkat TCR RNA equivalent to a single cell was reported to be detectable even among approximately 900,000 naive CD8 T cells. Modeling estimated 3 to 3.5 recovered TCR RNA copies per cell, compared with roughly 10 by digital PCR, which implies roughly 27% capture efficiency.

This receptor chain uses TRBV6-5 and TRBJ2-7; TRBD2 is a possible D gene, resting on 6 matching bases. What was sequenced was naive CD8+ T cells from blood, with Jurkat cell RNA spiked in. The cell subset or site label here, explained by the study, means: FACS-sorted CD8+CD4-CCR7+CD45RA+ naive T cells. The receptor was derived from a human donor in good health. Some libraries in this study had Jurkat cell RNA spiked in. The CDR3 protein is CASSQPQGGEQYF. The bases read TGTGCCAGCAGTCAGCCCCAGGGAGGCGAGCAGTACTTC.